The 21 T cell receptor beta chains reported below all come from one sample, sequenced in a study of blood T cell repertoires in COVID-19 (dated by TCRdb to about 2020). The method was the immunoSEQ multiplex PCR assay. Not all clones reach the TCRdb copy of this immuneACCESS table, which keeps in-frame sequences only. Checked studies attribute under half of the gap to unresolved V genes and leave the rest unexplained. The sample table records some 90,000 clones; 81% of these occur just once. The ten largest clones capture nearly 4.5% of the sample. Source material: peripheral blood. The receptor set was obtained from a man between 60 and 75 years old with acute or convalescent COVID-19.

The V call is TRBV27, the J call TRBJ1-6; 12 positions agree with TRBD1. The CDR3 runs 17 residues. The V gene's germline CDR1 is MNHEY and CDR2 SMNVEV (reference sequence). V shed 8 bases and J 7 bases; nucleotides not matched to a gene: 12. In DNA form, the CDR3 reads TGTGCCAGCTCACCAGGCGGGACAGGGGGCGTCAATTCACCCCTCCACTTT. Translating gives CASSPGGTGGVNSPLHF.

The J gene is TRBJ2-5, the V gene TRBV7-2; D might be TRBD2 (6 bases). In germline, CDR1 is SGHTA, CDR2 FQGNSA. Trimming cost V 1 base and J 5 bases, with 14 bases left between them. The CDR3 is 15 amino acids. CDR3 DNA sequence: TGTGCCAGCAGCTTAGATCCGACTAGGCGCGAGACCCAGTACTTC. This gives the protein CASSLDPTRRETQYF.

The chain couples TRBV2 to TRBJ2-7; 7 nucleotides agree with TRBD1. J lost 3 bases, V lost 4 bases, and 6 bases had no gene match. CDR3 length: 14 amino acids. Germline V lookup: CDR1 SNHLY, CDR2 FYNNEI. The CDR3 sequence is CASSAPGQSYEQYF. The CDR3 DNA sequence: TGTGCCAGCAGTGCCCCGGGACAGAGCTACGAGCAGTACTTC.

This rearrangement joins TRBV5-6 to TRBJ2-7; 9 nucleotides line up with TRBD1. CDR1 is SGHDT, CDR2 YYEEEE, per germline. The trim removed 4 bases at V and 3 bases at J, leaving 5 bases unmatched. This CDR3 region has 14 residues. The CDR3 sequence: CASSINRGLYEQYF. In nucleotides, the CDR3 is TGTGCCAGCAGCATAAACAGGGGGCTCTACGAGCAGTACTTC.

V is TRBV12-5 and J is TRBJ2-5; 7 positions agree with TRBD1. The CDR3 is 14 amino acids. Germline V CDR1 and CDR2: LGHNT, FRNRAP. The V segment lost 6 bases and the J segment 1 base; nucleotides outside the gene matches: 5. In DNA, the CDR3 is TGTGCTAGTGGCCCCGGACAGGTCCAAGAGACCCAGTACTTC. This gives the protein CASGPGQVQETQYF. The whole variable domain, filled in from reference TRBV12-5 and TRBJ2-5, reads DARVTQTPRHKVTEMGQEVTMRCQPILGHNTVFWYRQTMMQGLELLAYFRNRAPLDDSGMPKDRFSAEMPDATLATLKIQPSEPRDSAVYFCASGPGQVQETQYFGPGTRLLVL.

The chain joins TRBV20-1 to TRBJ1-2, with 9 bases matching TRBD1. The CDR3 has 14 residues. Germline V gene data show CDR1 as DFQATT and CDR2 as SNEGSKA (reference sequence). After removal of 3 bases from V and 7 bases from J, the junction contained 9 bases not matched to a gene. The CDR3 DNA follows: TGCAGTGCTAGTGGGGACAGGGTCTTTCCTGGCTACACCTTC. The encoded protein is CSASGDRVFPGYTF.

The chain combines TRBV7-2 with TRBJ2-2; the match to TRBD1 covers 9 bases. The CDR3 is made up of 15 amino acids. CDR1 and CDR2 from the germline V gene are SGHTA and FQGNSA. V was clipped by 6 bases and J by 6 bases; unmatched bases: 8. The CDR3 DNA follows: TGTGCCAGCAGTACCTCGGGGACAGGGTCCGGGGAGCTGTTTTTT. Translation gives CASSTSGTGSGELFF.

The chain recombines TRBV2 with TRBJ1-1, with 8 bases matching TRBD1. The germline V gene has CDR1 SNHLY and CDR2 FYNNEI. V was clipped by 6 bases and J by 1 base; unmatched bases: 4. This CDR3 has 14 residues. CDR3 coding DNA: TGTGCCAGCAGGTTCGGACAGGGGAACACTGAAGCTTTCTTT. As protein: CASRFGQGNTEAFF.

CDR3 nucleotides: TGTGCCAGCAGCGCCTCACAGGGATACACTGAAGCTTTCTTT. Encoded protein: CASSASQGYTEAFF. The gene calls are TRBV9 and TRBJ1-1; maybe TRBD1 (6 bases). Trimming removed 3 bases at V and 3 bases at J, with 12 bases between. This CDR3 has 14 residues. Germline V gene data show CDR1 as SGDLS and CDR2 as YYNGEE.

The chain employs TRBV2 and TRBJ2-1; the D gene is possibly TRBD1 (5 bases). V lost 10 bases and J lost 0, with 16 bases in between. Germline assignment: CDR1 SNHLY and CDR2 FYNNEI. This CDR3 contains 15 residues. CDR3: CATAWEGDSYNEQFF. CDR3 coding DNA: TGTGCCACCGCATGGGAAGGGGACTCCTACAATGAGCAGTTCTTC.

The chain joins TRBV5-8 to TRBJ2-1; 14 bases map to TRBD2. This CDR3 region has 15 residues. Germline CDR1 reads SGHTS; CDR2 reads YDEGEE. J gave up 7 bases and V 4 bases, and 4 bases lay outside the gene matches. As DNA, the CDR3 is TGTGCCAGCAGCCTCGGGACTAGCGGGAGTAATGAGCAGTTCTTC. Translated, it gives CASSLGTSGSNEQFF.

The chain recombines TRBV11-2 with TRBJ1-5; D may be TRBD1 (5 bases). This CDR3 has 15 amino acids. Germline V lookup: CDR1 SGHAT, CDR2 FQNNGV. Trimming pared 5 bases from V and 4 bases from J, leaving 15 bases between. CDR3 in amino acids: CASSRGGSQNQPQHF. The CDR3 DNA follows: TGTGCCAGCAGCCGGGGGGGTTCGCAGAATCAGCCCCAGCATTTT.

The CDR3 DNA is TGTGCCAGCAGTAACACGGGACTCGAGCAGTTCTTC. Its translation: CASSNTGLEQFF. J is TRBJ2-1 and V is TRBV6-2 or TRBV6-3, with a weak D call TRBD2 (6 bases). CDR1 is MNHEY, CDR2 SVGEGT, per germline. The CDR3 has 12 amino acids. The ends were cut back, 5 bases at V and 10 bases at J, with 12 bases in the middle.

The rearrangement links TRBV19 to TRBJ2-1, with TRBD2 matching over 11 bases. Germline trimming cut 10 bases from V and 9 bases from J; bases unmatched to any gene: 11. This CDR3 comprises 14 residues. From germline, CDR1 is LNHDA and CDR2 SQIVND (reference sequence). Written as DNA, the CDR3 is TGTGCCACCAAACTAGCGGGAGTTCATGGTGAGCAGTTCTTC. This translates into CATKLAGVHGEQFF.

The V and J genes are TRBV6-5 and TRBJ1-1; 7 bases fit TRBD1. V lost 6 bases and J lost 1; bases outside the gene matches: 8. Germline lookup yields CDR1 MNHEY and CDR2 SVGAGI. This CDR3 has 15 amino acids. In nucleotides, the CDR3 is TGTGCCAGCAGATCCCGGGACAGCGGGAACACTGAAGCTTTCTTT. Its translation: CASRSRDSGNTEAFF.

The chain couples TRBV5-4 to TRBJ1-1; TRBD1 is a possible D gene (6 bases). CDR3 length: 15 residues. Germline V CDR1 and CDR2: SGHNT, YYREEE (reference sequence). V gave up 3 bases and J gave up 4 bases, with 16 bases separating them. The CDR3 nucleotides are TGTGCCAGCAGCTACTTAACAGGGCGAGTCACTGAAGCTTTCTTT. Translation gives CASSYLTGRVTEAFF.

The chain employs TRBV25-1 and TRBJ2-5; TRBD1 agrees at 10 bases. There are 15 residues in the CDR3. In germline, CDR1 is MGHDK, CDR2 SYGVNS. V shed 6 bases and J 5 bases; nucleotides not matched to a gene: 9. CDR3 nucleotide sequence: TGTGCCAGCAGCAGACAGGGGGCGTTTGTGGAGACCCAGTACTTC. It specifies CASSRQGAFVETQYF.

The sample holds one count of this clone. CDR3 residues: CASSIMAGGLNEQFF. In DNA form, the CDR3 reads TGTGCCAGTAGTATCATGGCGGGAGGGCTAAATGAGCAGTTCTTC. This chain uses TRBV19 with TRBJ2-1; 9 nucleotides agree with TRBD2. Per germline, CDR1 LNHDA and CDR2 SQIVND (reference sequence). Trimming removed 3 bases from V and 7 bases from J; junction bases left unmatched: 7. The CDR3 extends over 15 amino acids.

The chain joins TRBV11-3 to TRBJ2-5; D perhaps matches TRBD2 (6 bases). The V and J ends lost 1 base and 2 bases respectively, with 11 bases between them. The CDR3 consists of 15 residues. From germline, CDR1 is SGHNT and CDR2 YENEEA. DNA for the CDR3: TGTGCCAGCAGCTTAGGGGGGACTCTACAAGAGACCCAGTACTTC. This encodes CASSLGGTLQETQYF.

This chain links TRBV2 with TRBJ2-5; possible D gene TRBD1, 5 bases. V was pared by 2 bases and J by 5 bases, with 9 bases between. Germline loops: CDR1 SNHLY, CDR2 FYNNEI. The CDR3 is 13 residues long. The chain's CDR3 is CASSEKGSETQYF. The CDR3 DNA reads TGTGCCAGCAGTGAAAAGGGGTCGGAGACCCAGTACTTC.

The chain joins TRBV29-1 to TRBJ2-7, with 7 bases aligning to TRBD1. J lost 5 bases, V lost 6 bases, and 4 bases had no gene match. This CDR3 is 11 amino acids long. CDR1 SQVTM and CDR2 ANQGSEA come from the germline V gene. In nucleotides, the CDR3 is TGCAGCGTCAACAGGGGCCACGAGCAGTACTTC. Translated, it gives CSVNRGHEQYF.